These 29 T cell receptor beta chains originate from one sample sequenced in a study of spatial heterogeneity in lung cancer. From the 5' RACE reads, TCRdb called clonotypes with MiXCR, one entry per CDR3 protein. The repertoire consists of about 13,000 distinct CDR3 sequences, with roughly 5% occurring once and the leading ten covering roughly two fifths. Time point of the sample: sample taken at primary tumor resection. The authors sequenced whole RNA from tumor, nontumor lung or frozen PBMC without sorting. The specimen was lung tumor tissue, collected at surgery. These receptors originate from a human donor with early-stage non-small cell lung cancer.

This clonotype was counted ten times or more. Since the library was made to target alpha chains, this beta chain is a stray read and its abundance is not meaningful. The chain employs TRBV7-9 and TRBJ2-5; tentatively, D is TRBD1 or TRBD2 (6 bases each). Trimming took 1 base from V and 4 from J, leaving 13 bases between them. Germline V gene sequence: CDR1 SEHNR, CDR2 FQNEAQ (reference sequence). This CDR3 is built from 15 residues. CDR3 sequence: CASSLVPGARETQYF. The CDR3, as DNA: TGTGCCAGCAGCTTAGTTCCGGGGGCCAGAGAGACCCAGTACTTC.

This clonotype occurred many times. Since the library was made to target alpha chains, this beta chain is a stray read and its abundance is not meaningful. V usage is TRBV4-2 and J usage is TRBJ2-1, with D unresolved. Germline V gene lookup returns CDR1 LGHNA and CDR2 YNFKEQ. The CDR3 is 14 amino acids. Trimming shortened V by 1 base and J by 8 bases, and 12 bases separated the two germline ends. The CDR3, as DNA: TGTGCCAGCAGCCAAGTCCTTCGTGGCTATGAGCAGTTCTTC. Translation gives CASSQVLRGYEQFF.

Ten or more counts support this clonotype. A library prepared for alpha chains yielded this beta chain as an off-target read; its size is of little meaning. The chain carries TRBV25-1 and TRBJ1-2; D is ambiguous. From germline, CDR1 is MGHDK and CDR2 SYGVNS. The CDR3 sequence is 11 residues long. With 10 bases removed from V and 4 bases from J, the gap between germline ends came to 10 bases. CDR3 nucleotides: TGTGCCACCTCTCCTGGCTATGGCTACACCTTC. Its protein product is CATSPGYGYTF.

Of note for this clonotype: Being one base from a much bigger clone, this may be a read error. This beta chain turned up in a library designed for alpha chains; as an off-target read, its abundance says little. The chain couples TRBV24-1 to TRBJ2-3; D ambiguous. CDR3 length: 13 amino acids. Trimming stripped 5 bases from V and 2 bases from J, with 7 bases between. The V gene's germline CDR1 is KGHDR and CDR2 SFDVKD. In DNA form, the CDR3 reads TGTGCCACCAGTGTGGCCGACACAGATACGCAGTATTTT. Protein: CATSVADTDTQYF.

By its share, this clonotype is medium-sized (0.01 to 0.1%). Found in a library prepared for alpha chains, this beta chain is an off-target read, and its abundance has little meaning. The chain recombines TRBV10-3 with TRBJ2-5; 12 bases agree with TRBD1. J gave up 2 bases and V 8 bases, and 12 bases lay outside the gene matches. Germline-derived CDR1 and CDR2 are ENHRY and SYGVKD. The CDR3 is 17 residues long. The CDR3 loop is CAIGTGGPSYQQETQYF. CDR3 sequence (DNA): TGTGCCATCGGGACAGGGGGCCCCTCTTACCAACAAGAGACCCAGTACTTC.

Many counts were recorded for this clonotype. Since it is a stray read in a library aimed at alpha chains, this beta chain has a size that is not meaningful. The chain carries TRBV7-2 and TRBJ2-5; D is unclear. V lost 3 bases, J lost 2 bases, and 13 bases lay in between. The CDR3 loop spans 15 amino acids. Germline CDR1 SGHTA, CDR2 FQGNSA. The CDR3 loop reads CASSLGSGSQETQYF. As DNA, the CDR3 is TGTGCCAGCAGCTTGGGGTCAGGTAGTCAAGAGACCCAGTACTTC.

Of note for this clonotype: In a library made to pick up alpha chains, this beta chain is a stray read with a size that means little. V usage is TRBV29-1 and J usage is TRBJ2-3; possibly TRBD1 for D (6 bases). The V end lost 3 bases, the J end lost 1 base, and 8 bases lay between the germline ends. The CDR3 is 13 residues long. Per germline, CDR1 SQVTM and CDR2 ANQGSEA. In nucleotides, the CDR3 is TGCAGCGTTGACGCAGGGGGCACAGATACGCAGTATTTT. It yields the protein CSVDAGGTDTQYF.

The sample holds many counts of this clonotype. An end of the junction differs from the germline gene, which may be a read error. Because the library targeted alpha chains, this beta chain is an off-target read whose size means little. This chain links TRBV7-7 with TRBJ1-5; D remains ambiguous. The CDR3 consists of 13 residues. CDR1 is SSHAT and CDR2 is FNYEAQ in the germline V gene (reference sequence). The DNA for the CDR3 is TGTGCTAGCAGCCTTACGTTAGTTCAGCCCCAGCATTTT. Translation gives CASSLTLVQPQHF.

A note on this clonotype: This beta chain is a stray read from a library made for alpha chains; its abundance is not meaningful. The chain employs TRBV5-1 and TRBJ1-4; D is unresolved. The CDR3 is made up of 14 amino acids. CDR1 is SGHRS and CDR2 is YFSETQ in the germline V gene. Trimming took off 4 bases at V and 10 bases at J, with 17 bases between the two ends. The CDR3 DNA sequence: TGCGCCAGCAGCCTGGACGGCGAGTTCGGAAAACTGTTTTTT. Amino acids: CASSLDGEFGKLFF.

Comment on this clonotype: The size of this beta chain means little, since it is a stray read in a library made for alpha chains. This chain links TRBV7-8 with TRBJ1-5, with D tentatively TRBD1 (6 bases). This CDR3 has 16 amino acids. Deletions cut 3 bases from V and 6 bases from J, with 18 bases between. CDR1 is SGHVS, CDR2 FQNEAQ, per germline. The CDR3 here is CASSLERHRVVQPQHF. CDR3 nucleotide sequence: TGTGCCAGCAGCTTGGAACGGCACAGGGTGGTTCAGCCCCAGCATTTT.

The table lists this clonotype with many counts. In a library made to pick up alpha chains, this beta chain is a stray read with a size that means little. The CDR3 reads CSVEDQSGGRFGELFF. The CDR3 DNA reads as TGCAGCGTTGAAGATCAGAGTGGCGGGAGGTTCGGGGAGCTGTTTTTT. This chain joins TRBV29-1 and TRBJ2-2; 8 bases map to TRBD2. The CDR3 loop spans 16 amino acids. Germline CDR1 reads SQVTM; CDR2 reads ANQGSEA. V lost 0 bases to trimming and J lost 7 bases; unmatched junction nucleotides: 10.

This clonotype has at least ten counts. This beta chain is an unintended read in a library built for alpha chains; its size means little. This chain connects TRBV20-1 to TRBJ2-5, with 9 bases aligning to TRBD1. CDR1 DFQATT and CDR2 SNEGSKA come from the germline V gene (reference sequence). V dropped 4 bases and J dropped 9; count of bases not matched to a gene: 15. This CDR3 region has 15 residues. The CDR3: CSATTPGQGPGAQYF. Written as DNA, the CDR3 is TGCAGTGCTACTACTCCGGGACAGGGACCTGGGGCCCAGTACTTC.

Details on this clonotype: This beta chain is a stray sequence in a library constructed for alpha chains; its clone size is not meaningful. V is TRBV6-6 and J is TRBJ1-1; D is ambiguous. V shed 0 bases and J shed 3 bases, with 14 bases lying between them. CDR1 MNHNY and CDR2 SVGAGI come from the germline V gene (reference sequence). CDR3 length: 16 amino acids. CDR3 amino acids: CASSYSSRREDTEAFF. CDR3 DNA sequence: TGTGCCAGCAGTTACTCGAGCAGACGAGAGGACACTGAAGCTTTCTTT.

At least ten counts were recorded for this clonotype. In a library made to pick up alpha chains, this beta chain is a stray read with a size that means little. The V gene is TRBV7-8, the J gene TRBJ2-3; TRBD1 agrees at 7 bases. Germline values: CDR1 SGHVS, CDR2 FQNEAQ. The CDR3 covers 14 residues. Trimming took 3 bases from V and 1 from J; bases not matched to a gene: 1. CDR3 loop: CASSFGTGTDTQYF. The CDR3 DNA sequence: TGTGCCAGCAGCTTCGGGACAGGCACAGATACGCAGTATTTT.

This clonotype was observed at least ten times. As an off-target read in a library built for alpha chains, this beta chain has a frequency of little significance. The chain recombines TRBV6-1 with TRBJ1-2; 9 bases agree with TRBD1. The CDR3 length is 13 residues. The trim removed 6 bases at V and 4 bases at J, leaving 3 bases unmatched. Germline values: CDR1 MNHNS, CDR2 SASEGT. CDR3 bases: TGTGCCAGCAGGGGGGACAGGGCCTATGGCTACACCTTC. It translates to CASRGDRAYGYTF.

This clonotype was seen at least ten times. This beta chain is a stray read from a library made for alpha chains; its abundance is not meaningful. The rearrangement joins TRBV20-1 to TRBJ1-1; D call uncertain. This CDR3 comprises 13 residues. Germline CDR1 and CDR2: DFQATT and SNEGSKA (reference sequence). Trimming stripped 3 bases from V and 0 bases from J, with 8 bases between. The chain's CDR3 is CSASPRLNTEAFF. The CDR3 coding sequence is TGCAGTGCTAGCCCCCGCTTGAACACTGAAGCTTTCTTT.

In regard to this clonotype: With the library built for alpha chains, this beta chain is off target and its frequency is not meaningful. The chain combines TRBV18 with TRBJ1-6, with D unresolved. The ends were cut back, 3 bases at V and 9 bases at J, with 6 bases in the middle. CDR3 length equals 12 residues. Germline CDR1 is KGHSH and CDR2 is LQKENI. CDR3 bases: TGTGCCAGCTCACCGGTCGGTTCACCCCTCCACTTT. Translated: CASSPVGSPLHF.

This clonotype qualifies as medium-sized. This beta chain lies outside the target of a library built for alpha chains; its clone size means little. The chain is built from TRBV20-1 and TRBJ2-1, with D uncertain. Looked up from germline, CDR1 is DFQATT and CDR2 is SNEGSKA (reference sequence). CDR3 size: 14 residues. V dropped 0 bases and J dropped 3 bases, with 9 bases sitting between them. The CDR3 reads CSARDRVHYNEQFF. The CDR3 DNA sequence: TGCAGTGCTAGAGATAGGGTCCACTACAATGAGCAGTTCTTC.

This clonotype has ten or more counts. A single base separates this from a much larger clone, so it may be a read error. Little can be read into the size of this beta chain, an off-target read in a library designed for alpha chains. J is TRBJ1-2 and V is TRBV7-2; no definite D call. Germline V lookup: CDR1 SGHTA, CDR2 FQGNSA. The CDR3 covers 14 residues. The CDR3 DNA reads as TGTGCCAGCAGCCCAAACCCAGCTAACTATGGCTGCACCTTC. It specifies CASSPNPANYGCTF.

There are many counts of this clonotype. For a library built for alpha chains, this beta chain is a stray read; little rests on its size. Here the CDR3 DNA reads TGTGCCAGTACGCCAGCGGGAGGGACCACCGGGGAGCTGTTTTTT. Amino acid sequence: CASTPAGGTTGELFF. The gene calls are TRBV19 and TRBJ2-2, with 10 nucleotides matching TRBD2. The ends lost 7 bases at V and 4 bases at J; junction bases unmatched: 6. The CDR3 is 15 amino acids. Germline-derived CDR1 and CDR2 are LNHDA and SQIVND (reference sequence).

The sample holds many counts of this clonotype. Because the library targeted alpha chains, this beta chain is an off-target read whose size means little. This chain uses TRBV10-3 with TRBJ1-6, with TRBD1 matching 7 bases. The germline CDR1 and CDR2 sequences are ENHRY and SYGVKD. J lost 5 bases, V lost 10 bases, and 5 bases had no gene match. This CDR3 has 13 residues. CDR3 residues: CASRDSHNSPLHF. The CDR3 DNA is TGTGCCAGCCGGGACAGCCATAATTCACCCCTCCACTTT.

This clonotype was detected many times. This beta chain is an unintended read in a library built for alpha chains; its size means little. The chain has TRBV5-6 and TRBJ2-1; 8 bases are a match to TRBD2. The length of the CDR3 is 15 residues. Trimming at V came to 4 bases and at J to 2 bases, leaving 5 bases not matched to a gene. Per germline, CDR1 SGHDT and CDR2 YYEEEE. In DNA, the CDR3 is TGTGCCAGCAGCCTGGGCGGGGGGCCCTACAATGAGCAGTTCTTC. Translated, it gives CASSLGGGPYNEQFF.

This clonotype showed up many times. Found in a library prepared for alpha chains, this beta chain is an off-target read, and its abundance has little meaning. This rearrangement joins TRBV2 to TRBJ2-3; TRBD1 aligns across 7 bases. Per the germline V gene, CDR1 is SNHLY and CDR2 is FYNNEI. V gave up 3 bases and J gave up 10 bases; unmatched junction bases: 7. CDR3 length: 13 residues. The DNA of the CDR3 is TGTGCCAGCAGTGACAACAGGGGCCTCCCGCAGTATTTT. Residues: CASSDNRGLPQYF.

This clonotype was detected many times. This beta chain appears as a stray read in a library generated for alpha chains; its size is not informative. The J gene is TRBJ1-3, the V gene TRBV20-1, with D tentatively TRBD1 (5 bases). Germline V CDR1 and CDR2: DFQATT, SNEGSKA (reference sequence). The CDR3 has 16 residues. Trimming stripped 3 bases from V and 5 bases from J, with 20 bases between. The CDR3 region is CSASFGATRDRNTIYF. CDR3 DNA sequence: TGCAGTGCTAGCTTCGGGGCGACGCGGGACCGAAACACCATATATTTT.

This clonotype appeared many times. Found in a library prepared for alpha chains, this beta chain is an off-target read, and its abundance has little meaning. The V call is TRBV18, the J call TRBJ2-3, with 13 bases aligning to TRBD2. Per germline, CDR1 KGHSH and CDR2 LQKENI. Losses at the gene ends were 8 bases for V and 4 bases for J; bases not matched to a gene: 3. This CDR3 has 14 residues. CDR3 in amino acids: CASRTSGSPDTQYF. The CDR3 nucleotides read TGTGCCAGCAGGACTAGCGGGAGCCCAGATACGCAGTATTTT. Drawing the rest from reference TRBV18 and TRBJ2-3, the complete variable domain is NAGVMQNPRHLVRRRGQEARLRCSPMKGHSHVYWYRQLPEEGLKFMVYLQKENIIDESGMPKERFSAEFPKEGPSILRIQQVVRGDSAAYFCASRTSGSPDTQYFGPGTRLTVL.

At least ten counts were recorded for this clonotype. In a library made to pick up alpha chains, this beta chain is a stray read with a size that means little. J is TRBJ2-2 and V is TRBV2; D is ambiguous. The CDR3 has 12 amino acids. Germline loops: CDR1 SNHLY, CDR2 FYNNEI. V dropped 4 bases and J dropped 7 bases, with 7 bases sitting between them. This CDR3 is CASSAQYGELFF. CDR3 bases: TGTGCCAGCAGTGCGCAGTACGGGGAGCTGTTTTTT.

The sample holds many counts of this clonotype. A junction boundary mismatches the germline segment, possibly from a read error. Since it is a stray read in a library aimed at alpha chains, this beta chain has a size that is not meaningful. The chain uses TRBV20-1 and TRBJ2-1; D may be TRBD1 or TRBD2 (5 bases each). The CDR3 has 14 residues. The germline gives CDR1 DFQATT, CDR2 SNEGSKA (reference sequence). CDR3 protein: CSASGTGNHNEQFF. The CDR3 coding sequence is TGCAGTGCTAGTGGGACCGGAAACCACAATGAACAGTTCTTC.

This clonotype was seen ten or more times. Because the library targeted alpha chains, this beta chain is an off-target read whose size means little. The chain carries TRBV27 and TRBJ2-5; 9 bases are a match to TRBD2. This CDR3 has 14 residues. V trimming: 4 bases; J trimming: 4 bases; junction bases outside the gene matches: 4. Germline assignment: CDR1 MNHEY and CDR2 SMNVEV (reference sequence). The CDR3: CASSWREGGETQYF. The CDR3 bases are TGTGCCAGCAGTTGGCGGGAGGGAGGAGAGACCCAGTACTTC.

This clonotype was counted ten times or more. Found in a library prepared for alpha chains, this beta chain is an off-target read, and its abundance has little meaning. V and J are TRBV7-9 and TRBJ2-7, with D tentatively TRBD1 (5 bases). CDR1 SEHNR and CDR2 FQNEAQ come from the germline V gene (reference sequence). The CDR3 runs 15 residues. Deletions cut 1 base from V and 5 bases from J, with 15 bases between. Here the CDR3 DNA reads TGTGCCAGCAGCTTAGGCAAGGGGCTGGGCGACGAGCAGTACTTC. Translated: CASSLGKGLGDEQYF.